This T cell receptor (beta chain) was retrieved from a study of CD8+ T cells in alopecia areata. Notes on the study in general: Because one nonresponder was included, the link of baseline CD8+ expansion to response is considered uncertain. Possibly because of HLA-related factors, TCR sharing was less clear across patients than in mice.

Reverse transcribed after extraction, RNA yielded cDNA as the sequencing template. The data were produced by immunoSEQ multiplex PCR, yet TCRdb's version contains in-frame clones alone and is incomplete. The table lists approximately 210,000 clones, under 80% of them singletons. Treatment of the sample: oral pan-JAK inhibitor, 5-10 mg twice daily. Alopecia areata patients gave lesional scalp punch biopsies and peripheral blood samples. Separation by sorting yielded CD4+ and CD8+ T cells from PBMCs. Trimming shortened V by 8 bases and J by 13 bases, and 15 bases separated the two germline ends. There are 10 residues in the CDR3. Germline values: CDR1 SQVTM, CDR2 ANQGSEA. Concerning this clone: Its specificity is unknown.

This TCR was sampled from a human donor with alopecia areata. The J gene is TRBJ2-1, the V gene TRBV29-1, with a tentative D call TRBD2 (7 bases). This material consisted of CD4+ T cells sorted from blood, taken around week 50, from a patient treated with tofacitinib. The CDR3 coding sequence is TGCAGCCCATGGGGGGGGGCCCAGTTCTTC. Translation: CSPWGGAQFF.